One and the same sample provided the 15 T cell receptor beta chains below, sequenced in a study of response to subunit inactivated influenza vaccine. TCRdb fed the RT-PCR reads into MiXCR, producing one record per CDR3 protein. This table has about 520,000 distinct CDR3 sequences, approximately 7.7% appearing once. This specimen consisted of PBMCs from blood, obtained 23 months after vaccination. These receptors were obtained from a man between 50 and 70 years old who received an inactivated influenza vaccine.

In this sample, this clonotype turned up many times. The rearrangement links TRBV10-3 to TRBJ2-1, with TRBD2 as a possible D gene (5 bases). Germline V gene sequence: CDR1 ENHRY, CDR2 SYGVKD. The V end was cut by 6 bases, the J end by 2 bases, with 14 bases between. This CDR3 comprises 15 residues. Here the CDR3 DNA reads TGTGCCATCAGAGAAGAGGGTGGGACCTACAATGAGCAGTTCTTC. Translation: CAIREEGGTYNEQFF.

This clonotype was observed at least ten times. The V and J genes are TRBV29-1 and TRBJ2-5, with no clear D. Per the germline V gene, CDR1 is SQVTM and CDR2 is ANQGSEA. With 4 bases removed from V and 0 bases from J, the gap between germline ends came to 6 bases. This CDR3 comprises 12 residues. CDR3 region: CSVVRDQETQYF. The CDR3 DNA sequence: TGCAGCGTTGTTAGGGACCAAGAGACCCAGTACTTC.

This clonotype came up a few times. The rearrangement joins TRBV27 to TRBJ2-1; D is ambiguous. The germline gives CDR1 MNHEY, CDR2 SMNVEV (reference sequence). The CDR3 contains 15 residues. The germline V and J ends were trimmed by 1 base and 2 bases, with 9 bases remaining between them. The CDR3 spells CASSLYGSTYNEQFF. In nucleotides, the CDR3 is TGTGCCAGCAGTTTATACGGGTCTACCTACAATGAGCAGTTCTTC.

The sample holds many counts of this clonotype. V usage is TRBV4-2 and J usage is TRBJ2-3, with 9 nucleotides matching TRBD2. CDR1 and CDR2 (germline): LGHNA, YNFKEQ. After removal of 0 bases from V and 2 bases from J, the junction contained 12 bases not matched to a gene. The CDR3 extends over 19 amino acids. CDR3 DNA: TGTGCCAGCAGCCAAGATCTCGGAGTGACTAGCGGAAACACAGATACGCAGTATTTT. This encodes CASSQDLGVTSGNTDTQYF.

The sample holds a few counts of this clonotype. This CDR3 is CSARGTKGLETQYF. The CDR3 bases are TGCAGTGCTAGAGGGACTAAGGGCCTCGAGACCCAGTACTTC. The rearrangement joins TRBV20-1 to TRBJ2-5; D possibly corresponds to TRBD2 (6 bases). Trimming cost V 1 base and J 5 bases, with 14 bases left between them. The germline CDR1 and CDR2 sequences are DFQATT and SNEGSKA (reference sequence). The CDR3 consists of 14 residues.

This clonotype has only a few counts. The chain links TRBV19 to TRBJ1-1; no clear D. Trimming cost V 1 base and J 8 bases, with 20 bases left between them. Germline CDR1 and CDR2: LNHDA and SQIVND (reference sequence). The CDR3 consists of 16 residues. As DNA, the CDR3 is TGTGCCAGTAGTATAGGCGATTTGGTACTGAGTAAGGAAGCTTTCTTT. This codes for CASSIGDLVLSKEAFF.

The chain combines TRBV5-1 with TRBJ1-1, with 8 bases lining up with TRBD1. Looked up from germline, CDR1 is SGHRS and CDR2 is YFSETQ. Unmatched junction bases numbered 9, after V lost 4 bases and J lost 4 bases. The CDR3 sequence is 15 residues long. Here the CDR3 DNA reads TGCGCCAGCAGCCCGACAGGGGCAGAAGGCACTGAAGCTTTCTTT. Protein: CASSPTGAEGTEAFF.

Ten or more counts support this clonotype. V gene TRBV4-3 combines with J gene TRBJ2-1; the D gene is possibly TRBD2 (5 bases). Per germline, CDR1 LGHNA and CDR2 YSLEER. This CDR3 contains 16 residues. Trimming cost V 0 bases and J 2 bases, with 11 bases left between them. The CDR3 coding sequence is TGCGCCAGCAGCCAAGATACCGGGGTAGCCTACAATGAGCAGTTCTTC. Its translation: CASSQDTGVAYNEQFF.

V usage is TRBV2 and J usage is TRBJ2-3, with D possibly TRBD2 on 6 matching bases. The V end was cut by 2 bases, the J end by 3 bases, with 15 bases between. The CDR3 contains 16 residues. Germline assignment: CDR1 SNHLY and CDR2 FYNNEI. The CDR3 protein is CASSEYGGAQTDTQYF. The CDR3 DNA reads TGTGCCAGCAGTGAATACGGAGGGGCCCAGACAGATACGCAGTATTTT.

In its sample, this clonotype was seen a few times. The chain joins TRBV10-3 to TRBJ1-1; possible D gene TRBD1, 6 bases. V was pared by 10 bases and J by 6 bases, with 18 bases between. Germline loops: CDR1 ENHRY, CDR2 SYGVKD. The CDR3 spans 13 residues. As DNA, the CDR3 is TGTGCCAATAGACAGGCCCAGAAGTCTGAAGCTTTCTTT. Translation gives CANRQAQKSEAFF.

This clonotype was seen ten or more times. The chain recombines TRBV5-1 with TRBJ2-7; 7 bases fit TRBD1. Germline loops: CDR1 SGHRS, CDR2 YFSETQ. The CDR3 runs 14 residues. With V trimmed by 0 bases and J by 6 bases, 6 bases remained unmatched. The CDR3 DNA is TGCGCCAGCAGCTTGGAGGGGGCTTTTGGCGAGCAGTACTTC. Protein: CASSLEGAFGEQYF.

Many counts were recorded for this clonotype. The rearrangement joins TRBV3-1 to TRBJ2-7; D is unclear. The V end lost 3 bases, the J end lost 3 bases, and 3 bases lay between the germline ends. The CDR3 is made up of 11 amino acids. Per the germline V gene, CDR1 is LGHDT and CDR2 is YNNKEL (reference sequence). CDR3 sequence reads: CASSHNYEQYF. The CDR3 region has the DNA TGTGCCAGCAGCCACAACTACGAGCAGTACTTC.

The chain links TRBV7-6 to TRBJ2-7; TRBD2 matches 12 bases. Trimming cost V 5 bases and J 11 bases; bases outside gene matches: 10. The CDR3 loop spans 14 amino acids. Germline-derived CDR1 and CDR2 are SGHVS and FNYEAQ. In DNA, the CDR3 is TGTGCCAGCAGCCTGACTAGCGGGGGATCGGAGGAGTACTTC. It translates to CASSLTSGGSEEYF.

The genes are TRBV4-3 and TRBJ2-2; maybe TRBD1 (6 bases). This CDR3 has 15 residues. Germline-derived CDR1 and CDR2 are LGHNA and YSLEER. V was shortened by 1 base and J by 3 bases, with 9 bases between the two germline ends. CDR3: CASSQAGTYTGELFF. As DNA, the CDR3 is TGCGCCAGCAGCCAAGCCGGGACATACACCGGGGAGCTGTTTTTT.

This clonotype has a handful of counts. This chain links TRBV5-5 with TRBJ2-3, with D perhaps matching TRBD1 (5 bases). CDR3 length equals 17 residues. Germline V gene data show CDR1 as SGHKS and CDR2 as YYEKEE (reference sequence). V was clipped by 0 bases and J by 1 base, with 15 bases between them. CDR3 in DNA: TGTGCCAGCAGCTTGGTGTTGCCAGGGCGAGGCACAGATACGCAGTATTTT. Protein sequence: CASSLVLPGRGTDTQYF.